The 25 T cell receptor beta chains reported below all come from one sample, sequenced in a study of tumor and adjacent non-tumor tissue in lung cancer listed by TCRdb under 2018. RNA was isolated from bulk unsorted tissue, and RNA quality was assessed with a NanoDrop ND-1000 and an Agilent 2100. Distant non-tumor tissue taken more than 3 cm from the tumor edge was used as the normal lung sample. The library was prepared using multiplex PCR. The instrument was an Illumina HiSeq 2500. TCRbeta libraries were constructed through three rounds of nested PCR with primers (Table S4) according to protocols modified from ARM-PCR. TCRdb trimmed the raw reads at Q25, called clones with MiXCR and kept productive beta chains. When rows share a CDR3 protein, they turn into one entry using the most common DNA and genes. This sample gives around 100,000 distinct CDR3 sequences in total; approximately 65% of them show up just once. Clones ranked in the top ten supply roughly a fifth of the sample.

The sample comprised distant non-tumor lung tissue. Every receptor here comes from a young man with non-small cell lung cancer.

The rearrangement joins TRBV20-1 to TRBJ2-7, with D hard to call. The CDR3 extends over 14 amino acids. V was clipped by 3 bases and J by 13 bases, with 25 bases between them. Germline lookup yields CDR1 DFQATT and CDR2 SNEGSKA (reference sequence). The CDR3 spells CSASPRQSSYEEYF. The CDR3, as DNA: TGCAGTGCTAGCCCTCGGCAATCCTCCTACGAGGAATACTTC.

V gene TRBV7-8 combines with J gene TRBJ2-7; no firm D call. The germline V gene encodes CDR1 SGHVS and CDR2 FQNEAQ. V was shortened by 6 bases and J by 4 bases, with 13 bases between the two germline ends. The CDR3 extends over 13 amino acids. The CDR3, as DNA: TGTGCCAGCAGTTCCTACACCAGTTACGAGCAGTACTTC. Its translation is CASSSYTSYEQYF. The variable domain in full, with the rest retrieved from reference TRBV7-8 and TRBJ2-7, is GAGVSQSPRYKVAKRGQDVALRCDPISGHVSLFWYQQALGQGPEFLTYFQNEAQLDKSGLPSDRFFAERPEGSVSTLKIQRTQQEDSAVYLCASSSYTSYEQYFGPGTRLTVT.

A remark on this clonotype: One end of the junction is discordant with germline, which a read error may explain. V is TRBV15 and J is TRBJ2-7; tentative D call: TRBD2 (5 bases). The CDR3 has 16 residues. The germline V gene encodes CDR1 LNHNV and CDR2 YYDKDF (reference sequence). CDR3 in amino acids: CTTSRDNGLEVYEQYF. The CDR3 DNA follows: TGTACCACCAGCAGAGATAATGGACTGGAGGTATACGAGCAGTACTTC.

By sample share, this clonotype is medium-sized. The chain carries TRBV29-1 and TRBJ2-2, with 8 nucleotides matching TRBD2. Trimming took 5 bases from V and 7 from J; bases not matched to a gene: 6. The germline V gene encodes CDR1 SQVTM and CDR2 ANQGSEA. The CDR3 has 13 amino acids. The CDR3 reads CSVSSGAGGELFF. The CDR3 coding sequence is TGCAGCGTTAGTAGCGGGGCCGGCGGGGAGCTGTTTTTT.

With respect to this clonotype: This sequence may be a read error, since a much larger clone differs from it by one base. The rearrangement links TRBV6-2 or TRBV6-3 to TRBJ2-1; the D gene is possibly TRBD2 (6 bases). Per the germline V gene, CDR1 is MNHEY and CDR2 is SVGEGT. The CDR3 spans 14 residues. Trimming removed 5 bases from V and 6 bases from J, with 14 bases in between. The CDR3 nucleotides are TGTGCCAGCAGTATACTGGAGGGCCCCAATGAGCAGTTCTTC. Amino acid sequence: CASSILEGPNEQFF.

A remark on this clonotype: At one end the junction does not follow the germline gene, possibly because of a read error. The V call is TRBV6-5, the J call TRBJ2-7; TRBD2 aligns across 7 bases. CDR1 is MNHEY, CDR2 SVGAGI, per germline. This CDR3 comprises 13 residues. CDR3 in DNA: TGTGCCGGCAGTGAAGGGACTAAATACGAGCAGTACTTC. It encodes CAGSEGTKYEQYF.

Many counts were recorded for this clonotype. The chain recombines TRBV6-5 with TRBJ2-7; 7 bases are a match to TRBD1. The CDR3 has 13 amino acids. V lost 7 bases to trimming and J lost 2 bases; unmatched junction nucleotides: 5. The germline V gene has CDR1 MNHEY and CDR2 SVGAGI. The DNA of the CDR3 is TGTGCCAGCACCGGGGACAGTGCCTACGAGCAGTACTTC. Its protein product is CASTGDSAYEQYF.

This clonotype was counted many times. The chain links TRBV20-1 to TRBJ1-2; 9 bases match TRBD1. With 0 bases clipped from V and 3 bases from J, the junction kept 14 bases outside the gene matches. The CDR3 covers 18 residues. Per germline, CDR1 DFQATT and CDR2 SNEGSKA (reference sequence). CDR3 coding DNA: TGCAGTGCTAGAGATTTTTGGGGGGACAGGGCACTCGACTATGGCTACACCTTC. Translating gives CSARDFWGDRALDYGYTF.

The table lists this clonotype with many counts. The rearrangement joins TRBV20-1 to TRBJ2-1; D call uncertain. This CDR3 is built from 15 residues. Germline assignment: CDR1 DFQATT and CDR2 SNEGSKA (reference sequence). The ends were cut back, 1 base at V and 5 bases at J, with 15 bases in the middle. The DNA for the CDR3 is TGCAGTGCTAGAGTAATCGGAGTCGTCCACAATGAGCAGTTCTTC. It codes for CSARVIGVVHNEQFF.

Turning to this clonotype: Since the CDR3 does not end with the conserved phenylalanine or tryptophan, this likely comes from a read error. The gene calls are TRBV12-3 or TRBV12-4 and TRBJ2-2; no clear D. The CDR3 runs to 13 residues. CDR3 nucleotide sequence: TGTGCAAGCAGTAAACAGTCGACCGGGGAGCTGTTTCTA. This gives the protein CASSKQSTGELFL.

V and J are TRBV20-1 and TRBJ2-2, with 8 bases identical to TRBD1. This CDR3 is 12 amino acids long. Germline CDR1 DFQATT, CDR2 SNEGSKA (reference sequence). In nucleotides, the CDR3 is TGCAGCGCACAGGGGGGCACCGGGAACCCGTTTTTT. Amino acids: CSAQGGTGNPFF.

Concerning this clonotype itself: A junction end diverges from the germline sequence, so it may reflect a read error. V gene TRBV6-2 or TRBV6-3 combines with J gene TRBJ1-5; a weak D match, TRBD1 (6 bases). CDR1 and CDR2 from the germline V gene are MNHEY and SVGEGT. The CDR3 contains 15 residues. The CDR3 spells CAGSTDNRVGQPQHF. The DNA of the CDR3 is TGTGCCGGCAGTACCGACAACAGGGTTGGGCAGCCCCAGCACTTT.

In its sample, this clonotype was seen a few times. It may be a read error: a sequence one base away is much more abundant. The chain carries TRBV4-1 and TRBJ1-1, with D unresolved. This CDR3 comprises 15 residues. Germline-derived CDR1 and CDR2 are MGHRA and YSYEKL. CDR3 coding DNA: TGCGCCAGCAGCCAAGGGCGGGCACAGAACACTGAAGCTCTCTTT. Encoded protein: CASSQGRAQNTEALF.

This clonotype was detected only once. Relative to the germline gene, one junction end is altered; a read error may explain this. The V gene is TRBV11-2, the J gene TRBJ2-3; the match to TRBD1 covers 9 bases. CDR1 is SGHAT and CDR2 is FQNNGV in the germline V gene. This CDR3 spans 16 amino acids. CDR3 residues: CASSWRDRVRSDTRYF. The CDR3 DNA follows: TGTGCCAGCAGCTGGAGGGACAGGGTGCGCTCAGATACGCGGTATTTT.

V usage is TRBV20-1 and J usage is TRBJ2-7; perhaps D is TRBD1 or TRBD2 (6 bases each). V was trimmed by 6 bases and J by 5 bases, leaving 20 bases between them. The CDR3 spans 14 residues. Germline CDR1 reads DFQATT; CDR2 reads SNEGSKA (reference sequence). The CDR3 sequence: CSAPKGGTTHEQYF. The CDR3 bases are TGCAGTGCGCCGAAGGGGGGAACTACTCACGAGCAGTACTTC.

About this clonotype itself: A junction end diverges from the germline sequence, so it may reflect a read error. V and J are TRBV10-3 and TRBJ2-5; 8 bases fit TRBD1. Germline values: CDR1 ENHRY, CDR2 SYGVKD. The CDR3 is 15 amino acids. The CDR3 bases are TGTGCCATCAGTGAGTCGAGGACAGGGAAAGAGACTCAGTACTTC. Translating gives CAISESRTGKETQYF.

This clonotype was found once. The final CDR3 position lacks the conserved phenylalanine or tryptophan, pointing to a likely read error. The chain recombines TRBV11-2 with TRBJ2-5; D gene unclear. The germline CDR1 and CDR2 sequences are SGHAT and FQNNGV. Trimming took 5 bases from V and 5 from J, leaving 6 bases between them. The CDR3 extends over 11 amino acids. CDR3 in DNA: TGTGCCAGCAGCGCCGCGGAGACCCAGTACTTG. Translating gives CASSAAETQYL.

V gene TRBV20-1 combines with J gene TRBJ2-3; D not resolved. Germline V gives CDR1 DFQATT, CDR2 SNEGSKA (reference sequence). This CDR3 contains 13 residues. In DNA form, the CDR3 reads TGCAGAGCTCCACTGGGCGGAAAAGATACGCAGTATTTT. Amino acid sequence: CRAPLGGKDTQYF.

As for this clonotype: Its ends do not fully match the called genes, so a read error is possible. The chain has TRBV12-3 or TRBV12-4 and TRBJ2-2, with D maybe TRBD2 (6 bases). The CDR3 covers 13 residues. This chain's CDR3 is CASSKRSTGGLFF. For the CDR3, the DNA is TGTGCCAGCAGTAAACGGTCGACCGGGGGGCTGTTTTTT.

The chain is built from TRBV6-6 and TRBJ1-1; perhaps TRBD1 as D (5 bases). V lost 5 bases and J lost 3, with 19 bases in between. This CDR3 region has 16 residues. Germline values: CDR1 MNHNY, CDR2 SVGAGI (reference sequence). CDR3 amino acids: CASSTRRERGDTEAFF. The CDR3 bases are TGTGCCAGCAGTACCCGCAGGGAGAGAGGGGACACTGAAGCTTTCTTT.

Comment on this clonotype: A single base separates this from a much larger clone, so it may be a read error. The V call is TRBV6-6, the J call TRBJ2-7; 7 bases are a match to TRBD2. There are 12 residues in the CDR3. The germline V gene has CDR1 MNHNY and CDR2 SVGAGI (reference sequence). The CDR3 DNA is TGTGCCAGCACTAAGGGAGGGGTCGAGCAGTGCTTC. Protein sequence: CASTKGGVEQCF.

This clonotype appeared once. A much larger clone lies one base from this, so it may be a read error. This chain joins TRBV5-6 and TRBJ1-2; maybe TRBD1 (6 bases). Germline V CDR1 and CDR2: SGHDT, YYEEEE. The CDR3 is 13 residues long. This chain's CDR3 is CASSSDRNYGYAF. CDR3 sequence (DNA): TGTGCCAGCAGCTCGGACAGAAACTATGGCTACGCCTTC.

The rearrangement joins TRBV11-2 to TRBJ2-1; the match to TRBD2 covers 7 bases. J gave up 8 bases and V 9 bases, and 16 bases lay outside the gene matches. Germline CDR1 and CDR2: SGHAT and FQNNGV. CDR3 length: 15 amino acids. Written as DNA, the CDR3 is TGTGCCAGTAGCATTAGACTAGCCCCCGCCGATGAGCAGTTCTTC. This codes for CASSIRLAPADEQFF. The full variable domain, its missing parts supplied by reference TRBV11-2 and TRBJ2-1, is EAGVAQSPRYKIIEKRQSVAFWCNPISGHATLYWYQQILGQGPKLLIQFQNNGVVDDSQLPKDRFSAERLKGVDSTLKIQPAKLEDSAVYLCASSIRLAPADEQFFGPGTRLTVL.

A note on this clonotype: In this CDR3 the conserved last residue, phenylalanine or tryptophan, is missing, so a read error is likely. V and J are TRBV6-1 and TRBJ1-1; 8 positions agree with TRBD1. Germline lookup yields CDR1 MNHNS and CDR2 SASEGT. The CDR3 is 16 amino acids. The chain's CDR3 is CANSDWTGIKFAEAFL. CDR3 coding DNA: TGTGCCAACAGTGACTGGACAGGGATCAAGTTCGCTGAAGCTTTCCTT.

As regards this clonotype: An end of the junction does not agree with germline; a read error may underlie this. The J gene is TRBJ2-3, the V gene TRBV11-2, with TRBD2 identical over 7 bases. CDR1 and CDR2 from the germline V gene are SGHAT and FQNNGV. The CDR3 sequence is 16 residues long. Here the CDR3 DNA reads TGTGCCAGCAGCGGCGGACTAGTGGCCGGCACAGATACGCAGTACTTT. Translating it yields CASSGGLVAGTDTQYF.